Shown below are 25 T cell receptor beta chains from a single sample sequenced in a study of control samples from healthy donors and cancer patients. The repertoire was sequenced with immunoSEQ multiplex PCR; TCRdb's copy has only in-frame clones and lacks some. Of about 120,000 clones listed, around 89% are singletons. Sequencing was done on a sample of blood. The receptors derive from a woman between 65 and 79 years old in good health.

V usage is TRBV2 and J usage is TRBJ1-6; D gene uncertain. In germline, CDR1 is SNHLY, CDR2 FYNNEI. V lost 1 base and J lost 6, with 4 bases in between. This CDR3 has 13 amino acids. The CDR3: CASSEEGNSPLHF. The CDR3 DNA sequence: TGTGCCAGCAGTGAAGAAGGTAATTCACCCCTCCACTTT. The variable domain in full, with the rest retrieved from reference TRBV2 and TRBJ1-6, is EPEVTQTPSHQVTQMGQEVILRCVPISNHLYFYWYRQILGQKVEFLVSFYNNEISEKSEIFDDQFSVERPDGSNFTLKIRSTKLEDSAMYFCASSEEGNSPLHFGNGTRLTVT.

This rearrangement joins TRBV5-4 to TRBJ2-3; 15 nucleotides align to TRBD2. CDR3 size: 16 residues. Germline V gene data show CDR1 as SGHNT and CDR2 as YYREEE (reference sequence). Unmatched junction bases numbered 3, after V lost 4 bases and J lost 3 bases. The CDR3 nucleotides are TGTGCCAGCAGCACCGGGACTAGCGGGGGGACAGATACGCAGTATTTT. This encodes CASSTGTSGGTDTQYF.

The gene calls are TRBV24-1 and TRBJ1-2; 9 nucleotides agree with TRBD1. Germline-derived CDR1 and CDR2 are KGHDR and SFDVKD. V shed 4 bases and J 4 bases; nucleotides not matched to a gene: 6. The CDR3 covers 15 residues. The DNA of the CDR3 is TGTGCCACCAGTGACCGACAGGGGGGCAGCTATGGCTACACCTTC. Amino acids: CATSDRQGGSYGYTF.

The V and J genes are TRBV7-2 and TRBJ2-6, with 10 bases aligning to TRBD2. CDR3 length: 17 residues. V was pared by 0 bases and J by 4 bases, with 3 bases of the junction left unmatched. The germline gives CDR1 SGHTA, CDR2 FQGNSA. CDR3 protein: CASSLAGGLAGANVLTF. In nucleotides, the CDR3 is TGTGCCAGCAGCTTAGCTGGGGGACTAGCGGGGGCCAACGTCCTGACTTTC.

The chain couples TRBV9 to TRBJ1-1; 8 bases match TRBD1. J gave up 0 bases and V 0 bases, and 1 base lay outside the gene matches. The CDR3 spans 15 residues. Germline V lookup: CDR1 SGDLS, CDR2 YYNGEE. The CDR3: CASSVGQGMNTEAFF. For the CDR3, the DNA is TGTGCCAGCAGCGTAGGACAGGGGATGAACACTGAAGCTTTCTTT.

The rearrangement links TRBV4-1 to TRBJ1-4; the D is unclear. The CDR3 is made up of 16 amino acids. V lost 8 bases, J lost 0 bases, and 16 bases lay in between. CDR1 MGHRA and CDR2 YSYEKL come from the germline V gene. The CDR3 loop is CASGDGMSSTNEKLFF. As DNA, the CDR3 is TGCGCCAGCGGGGATGGGATGTCCTCAACTAATGAAAAACTGTTTTTT.

This clone was detected only a few times. The rearrangement joins TRBV6-4 to TRBJ1-6; 10 bases match TRBD1. V shed 5 bases, J shed 9 bases, and the junction held 4 bases outside the gene matches. This CDR3 is 14 amino acids long. The germline CDR1 and CDR2 sequences are MRHNA and SNTAGT. CDR3: CASSKTGGSSPLHF. For the CDR3, the DNA is TGTGCCAGCAGTAAGACAGGGGGCTCTTCACCCCTCCACTTT.

The gene calls are TRBV28 and TRBJ2-3; perhaps TRBD2 as D (6 bases). This CDR3 spans 13 amino acids. Germline CDR1 MDHEN, CDR2 SYDVKM. Trimming removed 9 bases at V and 4 bases at J, with 14 bases between. The CDR3 spells CASSRRGPDTQYF. The CDR3 DNA follows: TGTGCCAGTTCGAGGAGGGGTCCAGATACGCAGTATTTT.

The rearrangement uses TRBV4-3 and TRBJ1-2; TRBD1 is a possible D gene (6 bases). The CDR3 has 14 residues. Deletions cut 0 bases from V and 6 bases from J, with 11 bases between. The V gene's germline CDR1 is LGHNA and CDR2 YSLEER. Here the CDR3 DNA reads TGCGCCAGCAGCCAAGATCCCCAGGGGCATGGCTACACCTTC. This gives the protein CASSQDPQGHGYTF.

The chain uses TRBV6-2 or TRBV6-3 and TRBJ2-5; the match to TRBD1 covers 11 bases. Looked up from germline, CDR1 is MNHEY and CDR2 is SVGEGT. The CDR3 contains 15 residues. The trim removed 4 bases at V and 5 bases at J, leaving 6 bases unmatched. CDR3 loop: CASSSGQGAVETQYF. The DNA for the CDR3 is TGTGCCAGCAGTTCCGGACAGGGGGCGGTGGAGACCCAGTACTTC.

The chain carries TRBV18 and TRBJ1-2; 7 bases are a match to TRBD1. The germline V gene encodes CDR1 KGHSH and CDR2 LQKENI. The CDR3 consists of 14 residues. Trimming at V came to 5 bases and at J to 4 bases, leaving 7 bases not matched to a gene. The CDR3 sequence is CASSARQGGYGYTF. CDR3 nucleotide sequence: TGTGCCAGCTCAGCCCGACAGGGCGGCTATGGCTACACCTTC.

The chain uses TRBV14 and TRBJ2-3; possibly TRBD1 or TRBD2 for D (5 bases each). The V gene's germline CDR1 is SGHDN and CDR2 FVKESK. V lost 4 bases to trimming and J lost 3 bases, with 14 bases between them. The CDR3 contains 15 residues. The CDR3 bases are TGTGCCAGCAGCCCGCGGTGGGGCGGGACAGATACGCAGTATTTT. Translated, it gives CASSPRWGGTDTQYF. Full variable domain (missing parts from reference TRBV14 and TRBJ2-3): EAGVTQFPSHSVIEKGQTVTLRCDPISGHDNLYWYRRVMGKEIKFLLHFVKESKQDESGMPNNRFLAERTGGTYSTLKVQPAELEDSGVYFCASSPRWGGTDTQYFGPGTRLTVL.

V usage is TRBV5-5 and J usage is TRBJ1-3; D gene ambiguous. This CDR3 region has 11 residues. Trimming left V 2 bases short and J 3 bases short, with 0 bases between. The germline gives CDR1 SGHKS, CDR2 YYEKEE (reference sequence). CDR3 sequence reads: CASSFGNTIYF. As DNA, the CDR3 is TGTGCCAGCAGCTTTGGAAACACCATATATTTT.

The chain couples TRBV6-5 to TRBJ1-5, with unresolved D. This CDR3 comprises 14 residues. Trimming removed 6 bases at V and 0 bases at J, with 9 bases between. Per germline, CDR1 MNHEY and CDR2 SVGAGI. The CDR3 DNA reads TGTGCCAGCAGGTCGGACCTTAGCAATCAGCCCCAGCATTTT. It is translated as CASRSDLSNQPQHF.

The chain is built from TRBV6-5 and TRBJ1-2, with 9 bases aligning to TRBD1. CDR1 and CDR2 (germline): MNHEY, SVGAGI. The CDR3 consists of 15 residues. The J segment lost 5 bases and the V segment lost 4 bases, leaving 8 bases of the junction unmatched. CDR3 bases: TGTGCCAGCAGTTTCCAGGGACAGGGACGGTATGGCTACACCTTC. Translation: CASSFQGQGRYGYTF.

The gene calls are TRBV29-1 and TRBJ2-7, with 12 positions matching TRBD1. The CDR3 is made up of 13 amino acids. V trimming: 7 bases; J trimming: 4 bases; junction bases outside the gene matches: 5. Germline CDR1 SQVTM, CDR2 ANQGSEA. CDR3 loop: CSAGTGGGYEQYF. CDR3 sequence (DNA): TGCAGCGCTGGGACAGGGGGCGGGTACGAGCAGTACTTC.

The rearrangement links TRBV4-2 to TRBJ2-2; TRBD1 aligns across 7 bases. Germline V lookup: CDR1 LGHNA, CDR2 YNFKEQ. The CDR3 spans 16 residues. The V gene end was trimmed by 0 bases and the J gene end by 1 base; junction bases not matched to a gene: 2. DNA of the CDR3: TGTGCCAGCAGCCAAGAGACAGGGAGGAACACCGGGGAGCTGTTTTTT. This codes for CASSQETGRNTGELFF.

The CDR3 nucleotides are TGTGCCAGCTCACCACCGGTAATCACAGGGGTTGGCTATGGCTACACCTTC. Residues: CASSPPVITGVGYGYTF. The chain recombines TRBV18 with TRBJ1-2; 7 positions match TRBD1. Germline V CDR1 and CDR2: KGHSH, LQKENI. The CDR3 is 17 residues long. V lost 0 bases to trimming and J lost 4 bases; unmatched junction nucleotides: 11.

The gene calls are TRBV5-1 and TRBJ2-7, with no clear D. Germline assignment: CDR1 SGHRS and CDR2 YFSETQ. Trimming took 0 bases from V and 3 from J, leaving 13 bases between them. The CDR3 loop spans 15 amino acids. For the CDR3, the DNA is TGCGCCAGCAGCTTGGGGGGAAGCTCCTACTACGAGCAGTACTTC. The encoded protein is CASSLGGSSYYEQYF. Drawing the rest from reference TRBV5-1 and TRBJ2-7, the complete variable domain is KAGVTQTPRYLIKTRGQQVTLSCSPISGHRSVSWYQQTPGQGLQFLFEYFSETQRNKGNFPGRFSGRQFSNSRSEMNVSTLELGDSALYLCASSLGGSSYYEQYFGPGTRLTVT.

V and J are TRBV27 and TRBJ2-7, with D tentatively TRBD2 (5 bases). Germline CDR1 reads MNHEY; CDR2 reads SMNVEV (reference sequence). V lost 6 bases, J lost 2 bases, and 14 bases lay in between. The CDR3 is 14 residues long. The CDR3 loop reads CASSYSVGTYEQYF. DNA for the CDR3: TGTGCCAGCAGCTATAGCGTAGGGACCTACGAGCAGTACTTC.

The chain recombines TRBV25-1 with TRBJ1-4, with TRBD1 as a possible D gene (5 bases). Per the germline V gene, CDR1 is MGHDK and CDR2 is SYGVNS. This CDR3 has 15 amino acids. With 2 bases removed from V and 8 bases from J, the gap between germline ends came to 15 bases. The CDR3 coding sequence is TGTGCCAGCAGTGAAAGATGGGGGTCTTACGAAAAACTGTTTTTT. Translating gives CASSERWGSYEKLFF.

The chain is built from TRBV27 and TRBJ1-2; no clear D gene. V was shortened by 7 bases and J by 9 bases, with 24 bases between the two germline ends. Germline lookup yields CDR1 MNHEY and CDR2 SMNVEV (reference sequence). This CDR3 has 15 amino acids. The CDR3 here is CASTRAGERTRSYTF. CDR3 DNA: TGTGCCAGCACCCGGGCCGGGGAGAGGACCAGAAGCTACACCTTC.

The chain links TRBV7-2 to TRBJ1-5, with D possibly matching TRBD1 (6 bases). Deletions cut 1 base from V and 7 bases from J, with 14 bases between. Germline CDR1 SGHTA, CDR2 FQGNSA. CDR3 length: 15 residues. The CDR3 here is CASSLGGAGVQPQHF. The CDR3 DNA is TGTGCCAGCAGCTTAGGGGGGGCCGGAGTACAGCCCCAGCATTTT.

CDR3 sequence: CASSVWDSHNSPLHF. In DNA form, the CDR3 reads TGTGCCAGCAGCGTATGGGACAGCCATAATTCACCCCTCCACTTT. The J gene is TRBJ1-6, the V gene TRBV9; 7 nucleotides match TRBD1. Trimming at V came to 1 base and at J to 5 bases, leaving 3 bases not matched to a gene. Looked up from germline, CDR1 is SGDLS and CDR2 is YYNGEE. The CDR3 has 15 residues.

The gene calls are TRBV11-2 and TRBJ2-5, with 10 bases aligning to TRBD1. Germline assignment: CDR1 SGHAT and CDR2 FQNNGV. V gave up 4 bases and J gave up 7 bases; unmatched junction bases: 15. This CDR3 is built from 17 residues. The CDR3 is CASSSYTGTGVFGTQYF. The CDR3, as DNA: TGTGCCAGCAGCTCATACACCGGGACAGGGGTTTTCGGGACCCAGTACTTC.